The rows below give T cell receptor beta chains drawn from one sample of a study of Graves' ophthalmopathy and Graves' hyperthyroidism. TCRdb fed the multiplex PCR reads into MiXCR, producing one record per CDR3 protein. The sample records 650,000 to 900,000 distinct CDR3 sequences, 40% being singletons. The sequencing sample was made of peripheral blood. The receptors come from an adult man with Graves' ophthalmopathy. CDR3s include the opening cysteine and the closing phenylalanine or tryptophan.

TRBV5-8	CASSLAVNQETQYF
TRBV7-9	CAFRTGENSPLHF
TRBV7-2	CASSRDSSETQYF
TRBV25-1	CASVVKGVYGYTF
TRBV7-3	CASSLTQGRGYTF
TRBV7-9	CASSLGQSSSYNSPLHF
TRBV7-9	CASSQDQYSYEQYF
TRBV10-3	CAISRSGTGYSGANVLTF
TRBV7-9	CASTGASSGNTIYF
TRBV24-1	CASSLTGTSNQPQHF
TRBV25-1	CASSEQVDYGYTF
TRBV5-1	CASSPTSGRFDEQYF
TRBV7-3	CASSGSGGQWTEAFF
TRBV30	CAWAGSGYTF
TRBV7-2	CASSFRGLGRETQYF
TRBV19	CASSRTSMNTEAFF
TRBV9	CASSPESSINQPLHF
TRBV7-9	CASSFGPGELFF
TRBV12-3/TRBV12-4	CASSIGIQGTYGFTF
TRBV25-1	CAGISAVRSSYEQYF
TRBV7-6	CASSVDLTGAEAFF
TRBV6-5	CASSPLGLRPSGANVLTF
TRBV10-3	CAISEVLYGYTF
TRBV10-3	CAISESRDRGGEQFF
TRBV7-2	CASSFYQSRSDTQYF
TRBV24-1	CASSPPGRGFDQPQHF